This TCR beta chain was sequenced for a study of vaccination and CD4 T cells after COVID-19. Germline V gives CDR1 WSHSY, CDR2 SAAADI. The CDR3 sequence is 16 residues long. V lost 7 bases and J lost 4; bases outside the gene matches: 10. The Oncomine TCR Beta short-read assay sequenced DNA from cultured CD4+ T cells. In this case, cultured CD4+ T cells provided the extracted genomic DNA. TCRdb re-analysed the PCR reads in MiXCR, keeping a single row per CDR3 protein. This table holds 15,000 to 20,000 distinct CDR3 sequences, approximately 70% found once. On this clonotype: Its antigen is currently unknown.

As to treatment: roughly nine-day PBMC culture with coronavirus spike peptide pools or control peptides (ViraFEST assay). V gene TRBV10-2 combines with J gene TRBJ1-2; the match to TRBD1 covers 12 bases. The sequence came from a human donor who had recovered from COVID-19. The sequenced sample consisted of CD4+ T cells from blood, cultured in vitro. The CDR3 reads CASKGAGTGGFYGYTF. CDR3 in DNA: TGCGCCAGCAAGGGAGCCGGGACAGGGGGCTTCTATGGCTACACCTTC.